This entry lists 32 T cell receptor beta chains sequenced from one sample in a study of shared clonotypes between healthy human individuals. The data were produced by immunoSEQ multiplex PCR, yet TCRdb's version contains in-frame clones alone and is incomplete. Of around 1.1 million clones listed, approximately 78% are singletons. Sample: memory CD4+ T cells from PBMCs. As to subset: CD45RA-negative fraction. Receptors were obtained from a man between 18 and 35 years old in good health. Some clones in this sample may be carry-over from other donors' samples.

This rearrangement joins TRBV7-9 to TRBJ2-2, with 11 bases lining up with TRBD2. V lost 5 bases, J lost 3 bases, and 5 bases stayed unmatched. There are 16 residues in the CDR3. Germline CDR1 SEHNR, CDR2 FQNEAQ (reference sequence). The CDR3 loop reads CASSKGTSGHTGELFF. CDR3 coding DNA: TGTGCCAGCAGCAAAGGGACTAGCGGTCACACCGGGGAGCTGTTTTTT.

This CDR3 reads CASSSDRGTYEQYF. Written as DNA, the CDR3 is TGTGCCAGCAGCTCGGACAGGGGTACCTACGAGCAGTACTTC. This chain links TRBV11-1 with TRBJ2-7; the match to TRBD1 covers 9 bases. Unmatched junction bases numbered 3, after V lost 4 bases and J lost 2 bases. Germline V gene lookup returns CDR1 SGHAT and CDR2 FQDESV (reference sequence). The CDR3 runs 14 residues.

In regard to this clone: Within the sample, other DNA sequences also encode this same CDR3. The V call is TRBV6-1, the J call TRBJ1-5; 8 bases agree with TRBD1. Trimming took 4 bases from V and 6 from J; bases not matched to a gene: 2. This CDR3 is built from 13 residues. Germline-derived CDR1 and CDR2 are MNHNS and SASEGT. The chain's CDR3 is CASSGDRGQPQHF. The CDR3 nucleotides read TGTGCCAGCAGTGGAGACAGGGGTCAGCCCCAGCATTTT.

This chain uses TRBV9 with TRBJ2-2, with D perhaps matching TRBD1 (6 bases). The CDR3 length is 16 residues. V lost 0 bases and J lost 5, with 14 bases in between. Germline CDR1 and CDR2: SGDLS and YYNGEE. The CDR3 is CASSVEWGRGTGELFF. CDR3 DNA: TGTGCCAGCAGCGTAGAATGGGGGCGAGGGACCGGGGAGCTGTTTTTT.

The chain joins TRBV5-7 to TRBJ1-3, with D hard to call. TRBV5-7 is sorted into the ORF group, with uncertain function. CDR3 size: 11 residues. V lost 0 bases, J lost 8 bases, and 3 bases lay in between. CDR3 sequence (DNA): TGTGCCAGCAGCTTGGGGGACACCATATATTTT. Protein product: CASSLGDTIYF.

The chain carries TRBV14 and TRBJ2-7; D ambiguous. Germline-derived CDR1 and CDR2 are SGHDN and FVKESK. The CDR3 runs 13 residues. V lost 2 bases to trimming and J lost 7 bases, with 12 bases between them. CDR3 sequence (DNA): TGTGCCAGCAGCCAAACCCACCGATATGAGCAGTACTTC. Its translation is CASSQTHRYEQYF.

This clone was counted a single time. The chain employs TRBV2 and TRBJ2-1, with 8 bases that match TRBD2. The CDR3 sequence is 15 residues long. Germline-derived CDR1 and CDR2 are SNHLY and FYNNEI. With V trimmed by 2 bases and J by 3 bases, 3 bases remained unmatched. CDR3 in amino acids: CASSEQAGVYNEQFF. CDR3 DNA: TGTGCCAGCAGTGAACAAGCGGGAGTCTACAATGAGCAGTTCTTC.

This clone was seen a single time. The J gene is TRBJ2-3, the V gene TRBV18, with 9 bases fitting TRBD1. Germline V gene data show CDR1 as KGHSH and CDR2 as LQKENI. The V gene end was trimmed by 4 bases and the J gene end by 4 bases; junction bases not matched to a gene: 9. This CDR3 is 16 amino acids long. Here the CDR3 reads CASSQTGTGPADTQYF. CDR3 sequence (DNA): TGTGCCAGCTCACAGACCGGGACAGGGCCCGCAGATACGCAGTATTTT.

The CDR3 loop reads CASSGGWEETQYF. CDR3 sequence (DNA): TGCGCCAGCAGCGGAGGGTGGGAGGAGACCCAGTACTTC. V gene TRBV5-1 combines with J gene TRBJ2-5, with D possibly being TRBD2 (6 bases). The CDR3 is 13 amino acids. The V end was cut by 4 bases, the J end by 5 bases, with 12 bases between. Per germline, CDR1 SGHRS and CDR2 YFSETQ.

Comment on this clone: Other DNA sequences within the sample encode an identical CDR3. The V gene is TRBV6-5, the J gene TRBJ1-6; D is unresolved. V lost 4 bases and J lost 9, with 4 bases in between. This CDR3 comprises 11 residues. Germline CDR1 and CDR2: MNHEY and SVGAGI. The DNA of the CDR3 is TGTGCCAGCAGTTCCGGTTCACCCCTCCACTTT. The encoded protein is CASSSGSPLHF.

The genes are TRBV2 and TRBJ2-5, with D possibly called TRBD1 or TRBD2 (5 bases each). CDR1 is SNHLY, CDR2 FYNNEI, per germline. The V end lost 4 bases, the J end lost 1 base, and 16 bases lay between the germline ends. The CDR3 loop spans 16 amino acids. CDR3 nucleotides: TGTGCCAGCAGTGGTAGGGGCGCCGGAGGCCAAGAGACCCAGTACTTC. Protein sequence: CASSGRGAGGQETQYF.

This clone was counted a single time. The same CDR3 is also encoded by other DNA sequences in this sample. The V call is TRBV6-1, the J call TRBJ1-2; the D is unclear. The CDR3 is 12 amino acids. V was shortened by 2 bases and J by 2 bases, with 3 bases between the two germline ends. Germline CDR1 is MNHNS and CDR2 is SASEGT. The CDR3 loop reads CASSERNYGYTF. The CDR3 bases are TGTGCCAGCAGTGAACGGAACTATGGCTACACCTTC.

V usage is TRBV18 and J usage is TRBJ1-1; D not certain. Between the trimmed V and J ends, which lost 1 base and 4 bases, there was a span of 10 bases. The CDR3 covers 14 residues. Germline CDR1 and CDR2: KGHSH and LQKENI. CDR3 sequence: CASSPRMDVTEAFF. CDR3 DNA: TGTGCCAGCTCACCACGGATGGATGTCACTGAAGCTTTCTTT.

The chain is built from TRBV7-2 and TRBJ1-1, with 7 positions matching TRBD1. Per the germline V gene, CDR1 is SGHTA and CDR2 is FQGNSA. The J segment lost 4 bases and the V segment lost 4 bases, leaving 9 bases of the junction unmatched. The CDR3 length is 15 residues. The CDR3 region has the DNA TGTGCCAGCAGCTACGTCAGGGGGTTAACCACTGAAGCTTTCTTT. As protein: CASSYVRGLTTEAFF.

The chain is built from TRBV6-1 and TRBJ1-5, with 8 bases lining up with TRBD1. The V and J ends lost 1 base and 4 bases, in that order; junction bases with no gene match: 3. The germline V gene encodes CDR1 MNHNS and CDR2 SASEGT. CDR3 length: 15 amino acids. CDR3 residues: CASSEVTGGNQPQHF. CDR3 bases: TGTGCCAGCAGTGAAGTAACAGGGGGGAATCAGCCCCAGCATTTT.

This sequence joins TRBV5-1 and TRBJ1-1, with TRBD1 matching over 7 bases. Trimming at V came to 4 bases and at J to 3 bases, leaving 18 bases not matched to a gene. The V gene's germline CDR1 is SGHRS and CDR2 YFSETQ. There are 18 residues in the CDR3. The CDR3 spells CASSVGASGGLWHTEAFF. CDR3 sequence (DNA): TGCGCCAGCAGCGTAGGAGCCTCAGGGGGGCTTTGGCACACTGAAGCTTTCTTT.

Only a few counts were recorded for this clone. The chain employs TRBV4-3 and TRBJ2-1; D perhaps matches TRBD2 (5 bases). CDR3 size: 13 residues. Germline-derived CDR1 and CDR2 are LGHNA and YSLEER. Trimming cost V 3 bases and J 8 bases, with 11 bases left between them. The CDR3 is CASSQTPGYEQFF. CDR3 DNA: TGCGCCAGCAGCCAGACACCGGGGTATGAGCAGTTCTTC.

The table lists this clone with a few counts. The CDR3 DNA follows: TGCGCCAGCAGCCAGCCGGGGGTCTACAATGAGCAGTTCTTC. Its protein is CASSQPGVYNEQFF. The V gene is TRBV4-1, the J gene TRBJ2-1; tentative D call: TRBD2 (6 bases). The CDR3 spans 14 residues. Germline V gene data show CDR1 as MGHRA and CDR2 as YSYEKL. The V end was cut by 3 bases, the J end by 3 bases, with 9 bases between.

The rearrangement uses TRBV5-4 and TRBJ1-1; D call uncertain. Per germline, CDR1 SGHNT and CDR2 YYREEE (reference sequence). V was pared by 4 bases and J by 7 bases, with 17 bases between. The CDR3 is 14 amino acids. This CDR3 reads CASSPSRPDDEAFF. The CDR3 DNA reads TGTGCCAGCAGCCCCAGCCGTCCAGACGATGAAGCTTTCTTT.

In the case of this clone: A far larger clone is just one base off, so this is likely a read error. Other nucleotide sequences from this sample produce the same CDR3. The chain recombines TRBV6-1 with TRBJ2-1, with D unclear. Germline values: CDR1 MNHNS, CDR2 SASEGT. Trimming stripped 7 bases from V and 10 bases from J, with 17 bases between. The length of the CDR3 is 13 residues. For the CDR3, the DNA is TGTGCCAGCACCTTGATCGCAGTTGGGGAGCAGTTCTTC. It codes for CASTLIAVGEQFF.

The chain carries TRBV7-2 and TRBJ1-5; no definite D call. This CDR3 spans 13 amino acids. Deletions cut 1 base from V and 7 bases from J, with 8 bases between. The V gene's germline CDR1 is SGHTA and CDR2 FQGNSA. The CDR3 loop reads CASSLGSFQPQHF. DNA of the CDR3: TGTGCCAGCAGCTTAGGGAGTTTCCAGCCCCAGCATTTT.

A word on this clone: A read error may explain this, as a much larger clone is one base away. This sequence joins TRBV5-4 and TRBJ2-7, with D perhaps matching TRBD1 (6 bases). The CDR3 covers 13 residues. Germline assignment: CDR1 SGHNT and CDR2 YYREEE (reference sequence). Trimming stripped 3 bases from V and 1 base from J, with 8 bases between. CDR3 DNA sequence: TGTGCCAGCAGCTCACAGGGATCCTACGAGCAGTACTTC. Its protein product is CASSSQGSYEQYF.

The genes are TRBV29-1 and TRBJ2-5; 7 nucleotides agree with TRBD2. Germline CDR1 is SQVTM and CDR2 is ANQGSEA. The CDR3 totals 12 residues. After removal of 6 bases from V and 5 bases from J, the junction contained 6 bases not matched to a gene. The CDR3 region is CSVGLVRETQYF. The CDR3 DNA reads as TGCAGCGTAGGACTAGTACGGGAGACCCAGTACTTC.

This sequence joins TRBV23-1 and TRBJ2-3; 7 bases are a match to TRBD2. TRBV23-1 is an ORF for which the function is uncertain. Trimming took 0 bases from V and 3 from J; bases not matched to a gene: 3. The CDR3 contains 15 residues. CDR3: CASSQSGGSTDTQYF. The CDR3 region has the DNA TGCGCCAGCAGTCAATCGGGAGGGAGTACAGATACGCAGTATTTT.

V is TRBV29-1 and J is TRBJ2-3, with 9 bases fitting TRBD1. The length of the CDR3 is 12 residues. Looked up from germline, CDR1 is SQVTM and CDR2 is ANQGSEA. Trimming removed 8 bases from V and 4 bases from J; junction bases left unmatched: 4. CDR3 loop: CSFGQGSDTQYF. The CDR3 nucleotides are TGCAGCTTCGGACAGGGGTCAGATACGCAGTATTTT.

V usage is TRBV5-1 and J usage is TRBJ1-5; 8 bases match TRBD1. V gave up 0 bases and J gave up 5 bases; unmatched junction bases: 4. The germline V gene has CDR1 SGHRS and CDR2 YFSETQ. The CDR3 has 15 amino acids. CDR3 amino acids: CASSLGTGLDQPQHF. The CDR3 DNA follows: TGCGCCAGCAGCTTGGGGACAGGGTTGGATCAGCCCCAGCATTTT. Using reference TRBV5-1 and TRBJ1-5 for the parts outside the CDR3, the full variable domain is KAGVTQTPRYLIKTRGQQVTLSCSPISGHRSVSWYQQTPGQGLQFLFEYFSETQRNKGNFPGRFSGRQFSNSRSEMNVSTLELGDSALYLCASSLGTGLDQPQHFGDGTRLSIL.

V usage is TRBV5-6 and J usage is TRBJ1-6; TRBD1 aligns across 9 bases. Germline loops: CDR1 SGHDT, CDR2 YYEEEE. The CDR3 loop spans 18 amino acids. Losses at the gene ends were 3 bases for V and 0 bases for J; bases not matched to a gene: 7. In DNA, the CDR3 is TGTGCCAGCAGCTCCCCCGGGACAGGGAGCTCCTATAATTCACCCCTCCACTTT. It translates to CASSSPGTGSSYNSPLHF.

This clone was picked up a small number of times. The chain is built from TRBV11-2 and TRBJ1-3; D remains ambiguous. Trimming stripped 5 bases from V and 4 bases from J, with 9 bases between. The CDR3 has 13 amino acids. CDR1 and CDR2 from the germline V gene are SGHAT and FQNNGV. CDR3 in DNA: TGTGCCAGCAGCCAGTACGAGGGAAACACCATATATTTT. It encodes CASSQYEGNTIYF.

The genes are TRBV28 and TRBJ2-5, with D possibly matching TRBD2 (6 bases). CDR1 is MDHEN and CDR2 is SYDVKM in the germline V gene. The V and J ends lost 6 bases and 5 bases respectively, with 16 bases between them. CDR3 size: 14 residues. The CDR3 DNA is TGTGCCAGCAGATCGGGACTCCCCCCGGAGACCCAGTACTTC. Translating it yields CASRSGLPPETQYF.

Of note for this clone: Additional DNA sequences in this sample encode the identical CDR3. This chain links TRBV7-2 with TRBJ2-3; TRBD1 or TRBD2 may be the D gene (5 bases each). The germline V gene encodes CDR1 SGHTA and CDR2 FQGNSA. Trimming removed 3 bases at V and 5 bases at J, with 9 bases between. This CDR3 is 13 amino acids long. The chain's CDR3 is CASSLGTGDTQYF. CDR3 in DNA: TGTGCCAGCAGCTTGGGGACCGGAGATACGCAGTATTTT.

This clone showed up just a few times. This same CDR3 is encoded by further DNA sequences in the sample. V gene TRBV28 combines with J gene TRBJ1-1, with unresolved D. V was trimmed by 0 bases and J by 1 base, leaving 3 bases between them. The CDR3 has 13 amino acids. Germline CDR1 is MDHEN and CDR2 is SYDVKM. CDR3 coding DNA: TGTGCCAGCAGTTTATGGGAGAACACTGAAGCTTTCTTT. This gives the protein CASSLWENTEAFF.

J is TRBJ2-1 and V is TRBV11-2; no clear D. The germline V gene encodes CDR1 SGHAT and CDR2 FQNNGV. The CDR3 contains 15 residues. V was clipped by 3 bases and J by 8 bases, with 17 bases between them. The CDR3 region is CASSFTGSSVDEQFF. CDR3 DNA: TGTGCCAGCAGCTTTACCGGGTCGTCCGTCGATGAGCAGTTCTTC.